Listed below are T cell receptor beta chains from one sample, sequenced in a study of preoperative IRX-2 immunotherapy in early breast cancer. Sequenced by immunoSEQ multiplex PCR; TCRdb stores in-frame clones only, minus some. Of more than 25,000 clones in the sample, about 81% are singletons; the top ten hold approximately 1.5%. Sequencing was performed on lymph node tissue, taken after IRX-2 immunotherapy. These receptors all stem from a human donor with breast cancer. Each CDR3 is given with its conserved first and last residue. D genes are given only for firm matches. Expanded clones get a size class; other rows say once, few or many, or leave the size out.

d_call	clone_size	v_call	j_call	cdr3_nt	cdr3_aa
TRBD1	.	TRBV5-1	TRBJ2-1	TGCGCCAGCAGCTACGGGCCGCAGACAGGGTACAATGAGCAGTTCTTC	CASSYGPQTGYNEQFF
.	.	TRBV27	TRBJ2-1	TGTGCCACCAGTAAGGAGGAACCCTACAATGAGCAGTTCTTC	CATSKEEPYNEQFF
.	.	TRBV19	TRBJ1-1	TGTGCCAGTAGTACCCACGGAAGGGGCCCTGAAGCTTTCTTT	CASSTHGRGPEAFF
.	.	TRBV6-8	TRBJ1-2	TGTGCCAGCAGTTACGGCGGGATCTATGGCTACACCTTC	CASSYGGIYGYTF
.	.	TRBV6-8	TRBJ1-2	TGTGCCAGCAGTTACCGGGCCTCGGGGGGCTACACCTTC	CASSYRASGGYTF
.	.	TRBV19	TRBJ1-4	TGTGCCAGCCAAATTGGGCAGTCCGGCGAAAAACTGTTTTTT	CASQIGQSGEKLFF
TRBD1	.	TRBV12-5	TRBJ2-3	TGTGCTAGTGGTTTGTCAGGGGGAGATACGCAGTATTTT	CASGLSGGDTQYF
.	few	TRBV18	TRBJ1-5	TGTGCCAGCTCACCAGTGCGACAACACAATCAGCCCCAGCATTTT	CASSPVRQHNQPQHF
.	.	TRBV29-1	TRBJ1-1	TGCAGCGCGACGGGACGGGTGAACACTGAAGCTTTCTTT	CSATGRVNTEAFF
.	few	TRBV5-1	TRBJ2-3	TGCGCCAGCAGCTTGGGGACAGTAACAGATACGCAGTATTTT	CASSLGTVTDTQYF
.	.	TRBV28	TRBJ1-4	TGTGCCACGTCTACAGGGACCTTTAATGAAAAACTGTTTTTT	CATSTGTFNEKLFF
.	.	TRBV18	TRBJ2-1	TGTGCCAGCTCACCACCGGGACTCACTGAGCAGTTCTTC	CASSPPGLTEQFF
.	few	TRBV11-3	TRBJ1-6	TGTGCCAGCAGCCGTAGGACAGATAATTCACCCCTCCACTTT	CASSRRTDNSPLHF
.	.	TRBV28	TRBJ1-2	TGTGCCAGCCAACCCGGCCCAAGGGTCTATGGCTACACCTTC	CASQPGPRVYGYTF
.	.	TRBV11-3	TRBJ1-3	TGTGCCAGCAGCCCGGGGTGGGGAGATACCCACACCATATATTTT	CASSPGWGDTHTIYF